Listed here are 25 T cell receptor beta chains from one sample, sequenced in a study of T cells in localized non-small cell lung cancer. Sequencing used immunoSEQ multiplex PCR; TCRdb keeps in-frame clones, though not all of them. The table shows about 9,600 clones, with just under 45% occurring only once. The sample here was lymph node tissue, taken before any cancer treatment. The receptors shown here come from a woman aged 40 to 75 with stage I lung adenocarcinoma.

This clone was seen only a few times. The gene calls are TRBV6-8 and TRBJ1-5, with a possible D match to TRBD1 (6 bases). Trimming cost V 7 bases and J 3 bases, with 10 bases left between them. The CDR3 is 13 amino acids. Germline CDR1 MNHGY, CDR2 SAAAGT. The CDR3 region is CASTDRNNQPQHF. CDR3 coding DNA: TGTGCCAGCACGGACAGAAACAATCAGCCCCAGCATTTT.

The V call is TRBV6-8, the J call TRBJ1-4; 8 bases match TRBD1. This CDR3 comprises 14 residues. Germline CDR1 is MNHGY and CDR2 is SAAAGT. Trimming took 7 bases from V and 5 from J; bases not matched to a gene: 6. CDR3 amino acids: CASIKDRANEKLFF. CDR3 nucleotide sequence: TGTGCCAGCATCAAGGACAGGGCAAATGAAAAACTGTTTTTT.

The sample holds a few counts of this clone. The V gene is TRBV11-3, the J gene TRBJ1-3, with D unclear. This CDR3 has 15 residues. V gave up 3 bases and J gave up 0 bases, with 9 bases separating them. Germline loops: CDR1 SGHNT, CDR2 YENEEA. The CDR3 spells CASSFGGSSGNTIYF. The CDR3 DNA follows: TGTGCCAGCAGCTTCGGAGGTAGCTCTGGAAACACCATATATTTT.

The chain is built from TRBV1 and TRBJ1-5; the D segment call TRBD1 is taken from the table without a DNA check. TRBV1 is classified as a pseudogene. This CDR3 is built from 16 residues. The CDR3 spells CASSQDMVQPHQPQHF. In nucleotides, the CDR3 is TGCGCCAGCAGCCAAGACATGGTACAGCCGCATCAGCCCCAGCATTTT.

This clone came up a few times. The chain carries TRBV5-4 and TRBJ1-4, with 9 bases that match TRBD1. J was trimmed by 8 bases and V by 2 bases; bases with no gene match: 4. The germline gives CDR1 SGHNT, CDR2 YYREEE (reference sequence). The CDR3 loop spans 14 amino acids. The CDR3 DNA sequence: TGTGCCAGCAGCTTTTCGACAGGGGGGGAAAAACTGTTTTTT. Amino acids: CASSFSTGGEKLFF. The full variable domain, with the rest looked up from reference TRBV5-4 and TRBJ1-4, is ETGVTQSPTHLIKTRGQQVTLRCSSQSGHNTVSWYQQALGQGPQFIFQYYREEENGRGNFPPRFSGLQFPNYSSELNVNALELDDSALYLCASSFSTGGEKLFFGSGTQLSVL.

This clone was found a few times. The V and J genes are TRBV6-8 and TRBJ2-7, with TRBD2 identical over 10 bases. This CDR3 is built from 15 residues. V was clipped by 4 bases and J by 1 base; unmatched bases: 4. Per germline, CDR1 MNHGY and CDR2 SAAAGT. The CDR3 reads CASSSELAGSYEQYF. Written as DNA, the CDR3 is TGTGCCAGCAGTTCCGAACTAGCGGGGTCCTACGAGCAGTACTTC.

V usage is TRBV19 and J usage is TRBJ2-2; no reliable D call. The CDR3 consists of 13 residues. V shed 5 bases and J shed 6 bases, with 10 bases lying between them. The germline V gene has CDR1 LNHDA and CDR2 SQIVND (reference sequence). For the CDR3, the DNA is TGTGCCAGTAGTCCAACCCGGTCCGGGGAGCTGTTTTTT. Its translation: CASSPTRSGELFF.

This clone rates as medium-sized. This rearrangement joins TRBV6-8 to TRBJ2-1, with 13 bases matching TRBD2. The length of the CDR3 is 15 residues. Germline values: CDR1 MNHGY, CDR2 SAAAGT. After removal of 5 bases from V and 6 bases from J, the junction contained 4 bases not matched to a gene. As DNA, the CDR3 is TGTGCCAGCAGTGACACTAGCGGGGGGGCCAATGAGCAGTTCTTC. This sequence encodes CASSDTSGGANEQFF.

This chain joins TRBV15 and TRBJ2-1; TRBD2 matches 10 bases. Germline V gene lookup returns CDR1 LNHNV and CDR2 YYDKDF (reference sequence). V lost 2 bases, J lost 3 bases, and 4 bases stayed unmatched. The CDR3 contains 16 residues. For the CDR3, the DNA is TGTGCCACCAGCAGAATAGCGGGGGGCCACTACAATGAGCAGTTCTTC. This codes for CATSRIAGGHYNEQFF. The full variable domain, with the rest looked up from reference TRBV15 and TRBJ2-1, is DAMVIQNPRYQVTQFGKPVTLSCSQTLNHNVMYWYQQKSSQAPKLLFHYYDKDFNNEADTPDNFQSRRPNTSFCFLDIRSPGLGDTAMYLCATSRIAGGHYNEQFFGPGTRLTVL.

This clone was detected only a few times. J is TRBJ1-2 and V is TRBV2, with D maybe TRBD1 (5 bases). This CDR3 contains 14 residues. Germline CDR1 SNHLY, CDR2 FYNNEI. V shed 4 bases and J shed 4 bases, with 13 bases lying between them. CDR3 in DNA: TGTGCCAGCAGTGCAGGGCCTTCTGCCTATGGCTACACCTTC. It yields the protein CASSAGPSAYGYTF.

The chain uses TRBV9 and TRBJ2-3; no clear D gene. The CDR3 totals 12 residues. V was cut by 0 bases and J by 3 bases, with 2 bases left in between. CDR1 is SGDLS and CDR2 is YYNGEE in the germline V gene. The CDR3 region has the DNA TGTGCCAGCAGCGTAGAAACAGATACGCAGTATTTT. Protein product: CASSVETDTQYF.

CDR3 in DNA: TGTGCCAGCAGCCAGGACAGGCCTCTGGGGGAGACCCAGTACTTC. Protein product: CASSQDRPLGETQYF. The V call is TRBV14, the J call TRBJ2-5; 7 bases map to TRBD1. The germline V gene has CDR1 SGHDN and CDR2 FVKESK. The CDR3 spans 15 residues. The ends lost 3 bases at V and 5 bases at J; junction bases unmatched: 9.

This clone was seen only a few times. CDR3 bases: TGCGCCAGCAGCACTAAGGGTTTTCCCTCTAACTATGGCTACACCTTC. Translation gives CASSTKGFPSNYGYTF. The rearrangement uses TRBV5-1 and TRBJ1-2, with D uncertain. CDR3 length: 16 amino acids. Germline V gene data show CDR1 as SGHRS and CDR2 as YFSETQ. Trimming took 4 bases from V and 0 from J, leaving 16 bases between them.

V is TRBV29-1 and J is TRBJ2-1; D unclear. Germline CDR1 SQVTM, CDR2 ANQGSEA. The germline V and J ends were trimmed by 5 bases and 7 bases, with 12 bases remaining between them. This CDR3 has 12 residues. This CDR3 reads CSVLTAANEQFF. CDR3 coding DNA: TGCAGCGTTTTGACGGCAGCAAATGAGCAGTTCTTC.

The V call is TRBV16, the J call TRBJ2-1; D unclear. The germline V gene has CDR1 KGHSY and CDR2 FQNENV. This CDR3 is 14 amino acids long. Trimming pared 3 bases from V and 2 bases from J, leaving 8 bases between. This chain's CDR3 is CASSHFRTYNEQFF. The CDR3 bases are TGTGCCAGCAGCCACTTTCGCACCTACAATGAGCAGTTCTTC.

This clone came up a few times. DNA of the CDR3: TGCAGCTCGAAGGCAGGGCCTAACACTGAAGCTTTCTTT. As protein: CSSKAGPNTEAFF. The chain couples TRBV29-1 to TRBJ1-1; possible D gene TRBD1, 5 bases. CDR1 SQVTM and CDR2 ANQGSEA come from the germline V gene. This CDR3 comprises 13 residues. V was clipped by 8 bases and J by 2 bases, with 15 bases between them.

The V call is TRBV11-3, the J call TRBJ1-3, with D perhaps matching TRBD1 (5 bases). The V end was cut by 5 bases, the J end by 2 bases, with 13 bases between. The germline V gene encodes CDR1 SGHNT and CDR2 YENEEA. This CDR3 region has 15 residues. The CDR3 spells CASSVAGTAGNTIYF. The CDR3 DNA reads as TGTGCCAGCAGCGTGGCCGGGACCGCTGGAAACACCATATATTTT. The whole variable domain, filled in from reference TRBV11-3 and TRBJ1-3, reads EAGVVQSPRYKIIEKKQPVAFWCNPISGHNTLYWYLQNLGQGPELLIRYENEEAVDDSQLPKDRFSAERLKGVDSTLKIQPAELGDSAVYLCASSVAGTAGNTIYFGEGSWLTVV.

This sequence joins TRBV15 and TRBJ2-7; D unclear. The CDR3 totals 14 residues. The V and J ends lost 0 bases and 1 base respectively, with 7 bases between them. Germline V gene lookup returns CDR1 LNHNV and CDR2 YYDKDF (reference sequence). The chain's CDR3 is CATSREGKSYEQYF. In DNA, the CDR3 is TGTGCCACCAGCAGAGAGGGGAAGTCCTACGAGCAGTACTTC.

This chain joins TRBV9 and TRBJ1-1; D may be TRBD1 (6 bases). The CDR3 sequence is 13 residues long. Germline CDR1 SGDLS, CDR2 YYNGEE. Deletions cut 4 bases from V and 5 bases from J, with 12 bases between. This CDR3 reads CASSPGDWTEAFF. CDR3 nucleotides: TGTGCCAGCAGCCCAGGGGATTGGACTGAAGCTTTCTTT.

This chain connects TRBV6-8 to TRBJ1-2; a possible D gene is TRBD1 (5 bases). The CDR3 is made up of 14 amino acids. Germline CDR1 MNHGY, CDR2 SAAAGT. Trimming took 7 bases from V and 7 from J, leaving 19 bases between them. CDR3 sequence: CASKPTGVSLGYTF. CDR3 DNA sequence: TGTGCCAGCAAACCCACAGGAGTATCCCTTGGCTACACCTTC.

V and J are TRBV18 and TRBJ1-2; D is possibly TRBD1 (5 bases). The CDR3 is 16 residues long. With 0 bases removed from V and 4 bases from J, the gap between germline ends came to 15 bases. The germline V gene encodes CDR1 KGHSH and CDR2 LQKENI. The DNA of the CDR3 is TGTGCCAGCTCACCACCGGCCGGCAGGGAGACCTATGGCTACACCTTC. Amino acid sequence: CASSPPAGRETYGYTF.

The genes are TRBV6-8 and TRBJ1-1, with D possibly matching TRBD1 (5 bases). Germline V CDR1 and CDR2: MNHGY, SAAAGT. This CDR3 spans 15 amino acids. The ends were cut back, 6 bases at V and 1 base at J, with 15 bases in the middle. The CDR3 protein is CASREKGRSNTEAFF. CDR3 nucleotide sequence: TGTGCCAGCAGGGAAAAGGGACGGTCGAACACTGAAGCTTTCTTT.

Only a few counts were recorded for this clone. The rearrangement joins TRBV11-3 to TRBJ2-7, with 9 bases identical to TRBD1. With V trimmed by 0 bases and J by 2 bases, 2 bases remained unmatched. From germline, CDR1 is SGHNT and CDR2 YENEEA. The CDR3 covers 15 residues. The CDR3 nucleotides read TGTGCCAGCAGCTTAGAGACAGGGGGACCCTACGAGCAGTACTTC. Translated: CASSLETGGPYEQYF.

The chain has TRBV9 and TRBJ2-5; D perhaps matches TRBD2 (6 bases). V was shortened by 0 bases and J by 1 base, with 10 bases between the two germline ends. Per germline, CDR1 SGDLS and CDR2 YYNGEE. This CDR3 region has 15 residues. The CDR3 spells CASSVASGLQETQYF. CDR3 nucleotide sequence: TGTGCCAGCAGCGTAGCTTCGGGACTCCAAGAGACCCAGTACTTC.

In this sample, this clone turned up a few times. J is TRBJ1-6 and V is TRBV9, with a possible D match to TRBD1 (6 bases). The CDR3 runs to 13 residues. Looked up from germline, CDR1 is SGDLS and CDR2 is YYNGEE. Trimming took 5 bases from V and 6 from J, leaving 9 bases between them. The DNA of the CDR3 is TGTGCCAGCAGTGAACAGGGTAATTCACCCCTCCACTTT. This sequence encodes CASSEQGNSPLHF.